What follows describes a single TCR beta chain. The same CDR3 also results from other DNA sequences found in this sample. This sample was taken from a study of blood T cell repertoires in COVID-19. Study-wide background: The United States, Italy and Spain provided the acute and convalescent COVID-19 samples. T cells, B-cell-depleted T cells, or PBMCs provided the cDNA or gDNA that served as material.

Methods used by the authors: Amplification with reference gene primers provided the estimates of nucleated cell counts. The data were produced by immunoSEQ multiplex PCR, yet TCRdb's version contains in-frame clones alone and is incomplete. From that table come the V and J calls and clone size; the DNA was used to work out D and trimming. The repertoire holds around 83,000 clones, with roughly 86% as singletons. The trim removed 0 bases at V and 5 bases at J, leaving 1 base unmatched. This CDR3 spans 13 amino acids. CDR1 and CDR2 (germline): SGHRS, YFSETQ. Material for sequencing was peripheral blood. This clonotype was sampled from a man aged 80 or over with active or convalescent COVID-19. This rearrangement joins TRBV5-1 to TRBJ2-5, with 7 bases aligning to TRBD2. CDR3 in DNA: TGCGCCAGCAGCTTGGGGGGAGGGGAGACCCAGTACTTC. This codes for CASSLGGGETQYF.